This TCR beta chain was sequenced in a study of shared clonotypes between healthy human individuals. This table comes from immunoSEQ multiplex PCR, and its TCRdb copy is limited to in-frame clones, with some not included. The sample lists approximately 250,000 clones, 60% to 80% seen once, with roughly 10% in the top ten. V lost 0 bases and J 4 bases, leaving 9 bases between the germline ends. Germline CDR1 reads SGHVS; CDR2 reads FQNEAQ. The CDR3 covers 14 residues. With respect to this clone: The antigen is not known.

Points from the study as a whole: It was only blood that was sampled, and tissue repertoires likely differ.

This receptor was identified in a man aged 25 to 40 in good health. The sequenced sample consisted of memory CD4+ T cells sorted from blood. Subset of the sample: CD45RA-negative fraction. The genes are TRBV7-8 and TRBJ2-5, with a possible D match to TRBD2 (5 bases). The CDR3 spells CASSLAGGPETQYF. The CDR3 nucleotides are TGTGCCAGCAGCTTAGCCGGCGGGCCAGAGACCCAGTACTTC. Together with reference TRBV7-8 and TRBJ2-5, the CDR3 gives the full variable domain: GAGVSQSPRYKVAKRGQDVALRCDPISGHVSLFWYQQALGQGPEFLTYFQNEAQLDKSGLPSDRFFAERPEGSVSTLKIQRTQQEDSAVYLCASSLAGGPETQYFGPGTRLLVL.